The 8 T cell receptor beta chains listed next were all sequenced from one sample in a study of post-analysis software for immune sequencing data. These receptors' antigens are unknown. cDNA libraries for TCR beta contained unique molecular identifiers. TCRdb analysed the PCR reads with MiXCR anew, one entry per CDR3 protein. The data show roughly 540,000 distinct CDR3 sequences, around a third seen once. Notes on the study in general: Roughly five TRBV segments, including TRBV5-6, TRBV5-1 and TRBV20-1, were more frequent in patients than controls.

The sample comprised blood. The receptors derive from a girl aged 2-17 years with multiple sclerosis.

V gene TRBV5-4 combines with J gene TRBJ1-2; 7 nucleotides agree with TRBD1. This CDR3 is built from 15 residues. V lost 1 base, J lost 1 base, and 4 bases stayed unmatched. Germline CDR1 is SGHNT and CDR2 is YYREEE (reference sequence). CDR3 sequence (DNA): TGTGCCAGCAGCTTGACAGGGGCAAGTAACTATGGCTACACCTTC. The encoded protein is CASSLTGASNYGYTF. The full variable domain, in which reference TRBV5-4 and TRBJ1-2 provide the parts outside the CDR3, is ETGVTQSPTHLIKTRGQQVTLRCSSQSGHNTVSWYQQALGQGPQFIFQYYREEENGRGNFPPRFSGLQFPNYSSELNVNALELDDSALYLCASSLTGASNYGYTFGSGTRLTVV.

The genes are TRBV20-1 and TRBJ2-3, with TRBD2 identical over 12 bases. The CDR3 is 17 amino acids. The germline V gene encodes CDR1 DFQATT and CDR2 SNEGSKA (reference sequence). V gave up 6 bases and J gave up 0 bases; unmatched junction bases: 10. CDR3 sequence: CSAALTSGGASTDTQYF. The CDR3 bases are TGCAGTGCCGCTTTGACTAGCGGGGGAGCTAGCACAGATACGCAGTATTTT.

This clonotype was observed a few times. The J gene is TRBJ2-3, the V gene TRBV5-6; 9 bases are shared with TRBD2. The CDR3 has 16 amino acids. The J segment lost 2 bases and the V segment lost 4 bases, leaving 8 bases of the junction unmatched. CDR1 is SGHDT and CDR2 is YYEEEE in the germline V gene. Here the CDR3 reads CASSVGIAGVTDTQYF. The CDR3 coding sequence is TGTGCCAGCAGCGTGGGGATAGCGGGGGTCACAGATACGCAGTATTTT.

This chain joins TRBV6-2 or TRBV6-3 and TRBJ2-2, with D perhaps matching TRBD2 (6 bases). The germline CDR1 and CDR2 sequences are MNHEY and SVGEGT. V lost 8 bases and J 0 bases, leaving 13 bases between the germline ends. The length of the CDR3 is 15 residues. CDR3 in amino acids: CASGAGQSNTGELFF. CDR3 DNA: TGTGCCAGCGGGGCGGGGCAGTCGAACACCGGGGAGCTGTTTTTT.

The table lists this clonotype with a few counts. The chain recombines TRBV6-1 with TRBJ2-5, with 8 bases fitting TRBD2. The germline V gene encodes CDR1 MNHNS and CDR2 SASEGT. This CDR3 spans 15 amino acids. The trim removed 1 base at V and 1 base at J, leaving 2 bases unmatched. CDR3 in amino acids: CASSEVTSGQETQYF. CDR3 DNA: TGTGCCAGCAGTGAAGTAACTAGCGGCCAAGAGACCCAGTACTTC.

J is TRBJ2-3 and V is TRBV5-1; D might be TRBD2 (5 bases). Trimming removed 2 bases from V and 2 bases from J, with 15 bases in between. CDR1 and CDR2 from the germline V gene are SGHRS and YFSETQ. This CDR3 is built from 16 residues. This CDR3 reads CASSLNSRRSTDTQYF. As DNA, the CDR3 is TGCGCCAGCAGCTTAAATTCCAGGAGGTCCACAGATACGCAGTATTTT.

The V and J genes are TRBV3-1 and TRBJ2-5; 12 bases align to TRBD1. The better agreement between TRBJ2-7 and the DNA end casts doubt on the J call. Germline V gene sequence: CDR1 LGHDT, CDR2 YNNKEL (reference sequence). The length of the CDR3 is 15 residues. CDR3 bases: TGTGCCAGCAGTCCCCCCGGGACAGGGGGCGTCGAGCAGTACTTC. It yields the protein CASSPPGTGGVEQYF.

This clonotype was recorded a few times. This rearrangement joins TRBV29-1 to TRBJ2-1; possible D gene TRBD2, 6 bases. This CDR3 spans 14 amino acids. Trimming cost V 6 bases and J 0 bases, with 12 bases left between them. The V gene's germline CDR1 is SQVTM and CDR2 ANQGSEA. The CDR3 nucleotides read TGCAGCGTAGATGGGGGGACCTCCTACAATGAGCAGTTCTTC. Its translation: CSVDGGTSYNEQFF.